Following are 3 T cell receptor beta chains from one sample sequenced in a study of regulatory T cells in long-lasting Graves disease. As to time point: newly diagnosed GD, antithyroid drugs for less than 3 months. There was RNA extracted from PBMCs, and the TCR library was made from it. Researchers made TCR beta libraries by using iRepertoire HTBI primers and running Arm-PCR on CDR3 regions. MiXCR, applied by TCRdb to the multiplex PCR reads, yields one record per CDR3 protein. This sample yields about 430,000 distinct CDR3 sequences, of which approximately 16% are seen a single time; around 7.6% belongs to the top ten. These data also featured in a second study, about T cells in Graves' hyperthyroidism and ophthalmopathy.

Sequenced here: peripheral blood mononuclear cells (PBMCs), sampled at new diagnosis, from a patient treated with antithyroid drugs. The receptors here all came from a woman aged 40 to 50 with Graves disease.

In this sample, this clonotype turned up a few times. The gene calls are TRBV13 and TRBJ2-1; D remains ambiguous. The V gene lost 0 bases and the J gene lost 0 bases, with 9 bases spanning the gap. The CDR3 is 16 residues long. Looked up from germline, CDR1 is PRHDT and CDR2 is FYEKMQ (reference sequence). CDR3 sequence (DNA): TGTGCCAGCAGCTTAGGCGGTACGAGCTCCTACAATGAGCAGTTCTTC. It is translated as CASSLGGTSSYNEQFF.

This clonotype has at least ten counts. The chain employs TRBV11-2 and TRBJ2-1; D gene ambiguous. V gave up 3 bases and J gave up 2 bases, with 11 bases separating them. CDR1 SGHAT and CDR2 FQNNGV come from the germline V gene. The CDR3 extends over 15 amino acids. This chain's CDR3 is CASSLVGVAYNEQFF. The CDR3 region has the DNA TGTGCCAGCAGCTTGGTGGGCGTCGCCTACAATGAGCAGTTCTTC.

This clonotype was seen ten or more times. This chain's CDR3 is CASSNLGEREQFF. The CDR3 DNA is TGTGCCAGCAGTAACCTCGGGGAAAGGGAGCAGTTCTTC. The rearrangement uses TRBV2 and TRBJ2-1, with a tentative D call TRBD2 (5 bases). The CDR3 runs to 13 residues. V was pared by 5 bases and J by 10 bases, with 15 bases between. Germline V gene lookup returns CDR1 SNHLY and CDR2 FYNNEI.